This T cell receptor (beta chain) was captured in a study of blood T cells in healthy people across ages. This clonotype showed up just a few times. The authors ran a second PCR of 7 to 11 cycles using a sample-barcoded 5' primer and a J-beta primer mix. In TCRdb, the 5' RACE reads were re-called with MiXCR into one record per CDR3 protein. The data hold over 1,300,000 distinct CDR3 sequences, with 55% to 75% observed a single time. Germline V gene data show CDR1 as DFQATT and CDR2 as SNEGSKA (reference sequence). The CDR3 sequence is 10 residues long. Between the trimmed V and J ends, which lost 5 bases and 7 bases, there was a span of 8 bases.

The sample consisted of blood. This receptor was taken from a man between 18 and 29 years old in good health. This rearrangement joins TRBV20-1 to TRBJ1-2; no clear D. Written as DNA, the CDR3 is TGCAGTGCTCCCCAGAGTGGCTACACCTTC. Its translation is CSAPQSGYTF.